This T cell receptor (beta chain) was profiled in a study of technical replicates of blood from a handful of donors (dated by TCRdb to 2015 to 2018). At the junction V is shortened by 4 bases and J by 6 bases, with 11 bases in between. The CDR3 measures 12 amino acids from cysteine to phenylalanine. Only CDR3 DNA is held: 36 bases, read in frame from base 1. From a lookup of the germline V gene (reference sequence), CDR1 and CDR2 are SGHNT and YYREEE. Of note for this clone: Its specific antigen is unknown. No base quality values were provided; no much bigger clone lies one nucleotide off.

The library was produced with the immunoSEQ multiplex PCR assay. This immuneACCESS table, as held by TCRdb, lists in-frame sequences with V and J called but not all clones. Of the missing ones, under half trace to an unresolved V gene in checked studies; the others have no known cause. The sample includes approximately 81,000 clones, with 96% observed a single time. Together, the top ten hold 0.37% of the sample. Material: T cells isolated from PBMCs. The sequence is built from TRBV5-4 and TRBJ2-7; a weak D assignment points to TRBD1 (6 bases agree). This sequence was found in a human donor in good health. The CDR3 region: CASSRQAREQYF. The DNA reads TGTGCCAGCAGCCGACAGGCCCGCGAGCAGTACTTC.